This TCR beta chain was obtained from a study of shared clonotypes between healthy human individuals. Per the original methods: Sequence data from immunoSEQ were junction-only and lacked quality scores; consequently, filtering differed. TCRdb keeps only in-frame clones here, not all; method: immunoSEQ multiplex PCR. D and trimming were read from the DNA, whereas the V and J calls and clone size are those reported in that table. Among under 1,100,000 clones listed, approximately 72% were seen once. The V gene's germline CDR1 is SGHAT and CDR2 FQNNGV. V lost 8 bases to trimming and J lost 10 bases, with 18 bases between them. The CDR3 has 14 residues.

The material sequenced was memory CD4+ T cells sorted from blood. Subset described: CD45RA-negative fraction. The gene calls are TRBV11-2 and TRBJ1-6; a weak D match, TRBD1 (5 bases). The clonotype originates from a man aged 18 to 30 in good health. CDR3 amino acids: CASSPGEQSSPLHF. DNA of the CDR3: TGTGCCAGCTCCCCGGGGGAGCAGAGCTCACCCCTCCACTTT.